Listed below are T cell receptor beta chains from one sample, sequenced in a study of neurological immune-mediated disorders. TCRdb ran MiXCR on the 5' RACE reads and lists one entry per CDR3 protein. The table lists roughly 20,000 distinct CDR3 sequences, 6% to 8% of them singletons. The sequenced sample was CD8+ T cells from blood. The source is a woman under 40 with HTLV-1-associated myelopathy (HAM/TSP). Both conserved end residues are part of each CDR3. The D gene is left open where the match is weak. The size field is filled for only some rows; it gives once, few, many or a size class.

>many|TRBJ2-7|TRBV7-9|.
TGTGCCAGCAGCTCGCAGTTACCCGAGCAGTACTTC
CASSSQLPEQYF
>many|TRBJ2-1|TRBV7-9|TRBD2
TGTGCCAGCAGCTTATCGGGGGGGGGCCTCAATGAGCAGTTCTTC
CASSLSGGGLNEQFF
>many|TRBJ1-6|TRBV20-1|TRBD1
TGCAGTGCTACCACCGGACAGGGTAGCTCACCCCTCCACTTT
CSATTGQGSSPLHF
>many|TRBJ2-2|TRBV27|TRBD2
TGTGCCAGCAGTTTAAGCGGGGGGGCTAGCTGGGAGCTGTTTTTT
CASSLSGGASWELFF
>many|TRBJ1-2|TRBV5-6|.
TGTGCCAGCAGCTTGGAGGCGAACAATTACTATGGCTACACCTTC
CASSLEANNYYGYTF
>many|TRBJ2-1|TRBV6-4|.
TGTGCCAGCAGTGGCGGACAGTTCAATGAGCAGTTCTTC
CASSGGQFNEQFF
>many|TRBJ2-1|TRBV20-1|TRBD1
TGCAGTGCTAGATCGGGACAGGGGTATGAGCAGTTCTTC
CSARSGQGYEQFF
>many|TRBJ1-1|TRBV5-1|.
TGCGCCAGCAGCGGCGGGGGGGAGGATCCTGAAGCTTTCTTT
CASSGGGEDPEAFF
>medium-sized|TRBJ2-2|TRBV5-6|.
TGTGCCAGCAGCTTCATCGAGGACACCGGGGAGCTGTTTTTT
CASSFIEDTGELFF
>many|TRBJ2-6|TRBV12-3/TRBV12-4|.
TGTGCCAGCACCCATTTAGGGGTGGGAACTGGGGCCAACGTCCTGACTTTC
CASTHLGVGTGANVLTF
>many|TRBJ1-2|TRBV7-9|.
TGTGCCAGCAGCTTAGGAGGGGAAAGGAATGGCTACACCTTC
CASSLGGERNGYTF
>many|TRBJ2-7|TRBV5-1|.
TGCGCCAGCAGCTTGGCGGGTGACGAGCAGTACTTC
CASSLAGDEQYF
>many|TRBJ1-2|TRBV7-9|.
TGTGCCAGCAGCTTACCCAAAGAAGGGATGGATGGCTACACCTTC
CASSLPKEGMDGYTF
>many|TRBJ2-7|TRBV20-1|.
TGCAGTGCTATCGACGAGAGGAGCTCCTACGAGCAGTACTTC
CSAIDERSSYEQYF
>many|TRBJ2-3|TRBV5-6|TRBD2
TGTGCCAGCAGCTTGTATAGCGGGGAGGTAGATACGCAGTATTTT
CASSLYSGEVDTQYF
>medium-sized|TRBJ2-7|TRBV5-1|.
TGCGCCAGCAGCGGGGAGGGGGAAAGCGCCGAGCAGTACTTC
CASSGEGESAEQYF
>many|TRBJ2-3|TRBV3-1|TRBD2
TGTGCCAGCAGCGCGCTAGCGGGGGGAACAGATACGCAGTATTTT
CASSALAGGTDTQYF
>many|TRBJ1-1|TRBV12-3/TRBV12-4|.
TGTGCCAGCAGTGCCCCGGGGATTGAAGCTTTCTTT
CASSAPGIEAFF
>many|TRBJ2-6|TRBV10-3|.
TGTGCCATCAGTCGCCAGATCGACAGGTCTGGGGCCAACGTCCTGACTTTC
CAISRQIDRSGANVLTF
>many|TRBJ2-1|TRBV7-9|TRBD1
TGTGCCAGCAGCCCGGGACAGGGGGGCAATGAGCAGTTCTTC
CASSPGQGGNEQFF
>many|TRBJ1-4|TRBV18|.
TGTGCCAGCTCACAGGGGGATGGGAGCGGAAAACTGTTTTTT
CASSQGDGSGKLFF
>many|TRBJ2-1|TRBV6-5|.
TGTGCCAGCAGTTCCCAGGGTCGGCCTAGCGATGAGCAGTTCTTC
CASSSQGRPSDEQFF
>many|TRBJ2-1|TRBV29-1|.
TGCAGCGTTGAGGTCAGTAAGCAGTTCTTC
CSVEVSKQFF
>many|TRBJ1-2|TRBV12-3/TRBV12-4|.
TGTGCCAGCAGTTATTTCGACAGGAGCGGCTACACCTTC
CASSYFDRSGYTF
>many|TRBJ1-1|TRBV5-1|.
TGCGCCAGCAGCTTGGCCGGGGGACTGAACACTGAAGCTTTCTTT
CASSLAGGLNTEAFF
>many|TRBJ1-1|TRBV7-2|TRBD1
TGTGCCACGACCACCTCGGGACAGGGCCCGTTGAACACTGAAGCTTTCTTT
CATTTSGQGPLNTEAFF
>once|TRBJ1-1|TRBV19|TRBD1
TGTGCCAGTAGCACTTCCGGGACAGGGGGGACTGAAGCTTTCTTT
CASSTSGTGGTEAFF
>.|TRBJ2-3|TRBV30|TRBD1
TGTGCCTGGAGTAGCGGACAGGGGGCAGATACGCAGTATTTT
CAWSSGQGADTQYF
>medium-sized|TRBJ1-1|TRBV5-1|.
TGCGCCTGTGGGGTAGACCTGAACACTGAAGCTTTCTTT
CACGVDLNTEAFF
>many|TRBJ2-7|TRBV4-2|.
TGTGCCAGCAGCCAAGGAACTCTAATCTACGAGCAGTACTTC
CASSQGTLIYEQYF
>.|TRBJ2-3|TRBV7-6|TRBD2
TGTGCCAGCAGCGCCGGGACTAGCGGACCTAGCACAGATACGCAGTATTTT
CASSAGTSGPSTDTQYF
>many|TRBJ1-2|TRBV5-6|TRBD1
TGTGCCAGCAGCGCAGGGGGCAGCTATGGCTACACCTTC
CASSAGGSYGYTF
>many|TRBJ2-5|TRBV6-2/TRBV6-3|.
TGTGCCAGCACAGATAACCAAGAGACCCAGTACTTC
CASTDNQETQYF
>many|TRBJ2-1|TRBV7-3|TRBD2
TGTGCCAGCAGCGTCCGGGGGGACCAATATTATGACTCCTACAATGAGCAGTTCTTC
CASSVRGDQYYDSYNEQFF
>many|TRBJ2-2|TRBV20-1|.
TGCAGTGCTAGGCGGGGACGGTCGAACACCGGGGAGCTGTTTTTT
CSARRGRSNTGELFF
>many|TRBJ1-1|TRBV19|.
TGTGCCAGTAGTATAACGAGTCCCACTGAAGCTTTCTTT
CASSITSPTEAFF
>.|TRBJ2-3|TRBV5-1|TRBD2
TGCGCCAGCAGCGCAGGAATAGCGGGGGGTCAGAATAAGGACACAGATACGCAGTATTTT
CASSAGIAGGQNKDTDTQYF
>many|TRBJ2-7|TRBV9|.
TGTGCCAGCAGCGCCAAAACAGGGCGAGGCGTCGAGCAGTACTTC
CASSAKTGRGVEQYF
>many|TRBJ2-7|TRBV27|.
TGTGCCAGCAGTTTATACGGGGGCCACACCTACGAGCAGTACTTC
CASSLYGGHTYEQYF
>many|TRBJ1-2|TRBV20-1|.
TGCAGTGCTAGCGCGGGGACTGGGTGGTATGGCTACACCTTC
CSASAGTGWYGYTF
>many|TRBJ2-7|TRBV7-8|.
TGTGCCAGCAGCTTACGGGGGCGGAGGTACGAGCAGTACTTC
CASSLRGRRYEQYF
>many|TRBJ2-7|TRBV9|TRBD1
TGTGCCAGCAGCCCCGACAGGGCGGTATCCTACGAGCAGTACTTC
CASSPDRAVSYEQYF
>.|TRBJ2-1|TRBV5-5|.
TGTGCCAGCATCTCCAGTGCAAACCCATACAATGAGCAGTTCTTC
CASISSANPYNEQFF
>many|TRBJ1-1|TRBV6-5|.
TGTGCCAGCAGTTACTCTCGGGGGGGGTCAACTGAAGCTTTCTTT
CASSYSRGGSTEAFF
>.|TRBJ2-7|TRBV13|.
TGTGCCAGCAGCTTTGGATCCTCCTACGAGCAGTACTTC
CASSFGSSYEQYF
>many|TRBJ2-7|TRBV7-8|TRBD1
TGTGCCAGCAGCTTTTTTAGGGGCCAGACAGGGGACTACGAGCAGTACTTC
CASSFFRGQTGDYEQYF
>many|TRBJ2-1|TRBV11-2|TRBD1
TGTGCCAGCAGCTTGGGGACAGGGCCTGACAATGAGCAGTTCTTC
CASSLGTGPDNEQFF
>many|TRBJ2-1|TRBV20-1|.
TGCAGTGCTAGCGTTCGCCGCCAGTTTCCCAATGAGCAGTTCTTC
CSASVRRQFPNEQFF
>many|TRBJ2-6|TRBV11-1|.
TGTGCCAGCGCGATAGGACCTGGGGCCAACGTCCTGACTTTC
CASAIGPGANVLTF
>many|TRBJ1-1|TRBV6-5|.
TGTGCCAGCAGTTACGGGACGGCGAACACTGAAGCTTTCTTT
CASSYGTANTEAFF
>few|TRBJ2-3|TRBV2|TRBD1
TGTGCCACCTGGGACAGGGACACAGATACGCAGTATTTT
CATWDRDTDTQYF
>many|TRBJ2-2|TRBV5-1|TRBD1
TGCGCCAGCAGCTTGGCCATCTTCGACAGGGTGAACACCGGGGAGCTGTTTTTT
CASSLAIFDRVNTGELFF
>medium-sized|TRBJ2-3|TRBV29-1|.
TGCAGCGCCCTAAGCCGGGGCCCGAGCACAGATACGCAGTATTTT
CSALSRGPSTDTQYF
>many|TRBJ2-1|TRBV5-4|.
TGTGCCAGCAGCTTCCGATACGGAAATGAGCAGTTCTTC
CASSFRYGNEQFF